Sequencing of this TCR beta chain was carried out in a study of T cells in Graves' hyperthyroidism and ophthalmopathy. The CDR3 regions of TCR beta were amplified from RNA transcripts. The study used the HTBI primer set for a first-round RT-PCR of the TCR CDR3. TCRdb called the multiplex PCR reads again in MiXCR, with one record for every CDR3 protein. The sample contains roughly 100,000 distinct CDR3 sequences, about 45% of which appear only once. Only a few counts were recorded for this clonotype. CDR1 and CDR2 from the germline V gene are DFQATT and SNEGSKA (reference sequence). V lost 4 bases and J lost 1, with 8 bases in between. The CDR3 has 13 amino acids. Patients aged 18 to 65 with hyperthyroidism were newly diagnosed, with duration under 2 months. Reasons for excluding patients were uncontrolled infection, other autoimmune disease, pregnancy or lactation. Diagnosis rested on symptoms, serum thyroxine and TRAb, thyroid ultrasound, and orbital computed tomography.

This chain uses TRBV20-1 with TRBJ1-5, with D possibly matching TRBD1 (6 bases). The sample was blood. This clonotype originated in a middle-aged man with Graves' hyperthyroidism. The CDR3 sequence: CSAMGASNQPQHF. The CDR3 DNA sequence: TGCAGTGCTATGGGGGCGAGCAATCAGCCCCAGCATTTT.